This is a list of T cell receptor beta chains from one sample in a study of T-cell memory formation after mild COVID-19. TCRdb ran MiXCR on the 5' RACE reads and lists one entry per CDR3 protein. The sample contains fewer than 600,000 distinct CDR3 sequences, about 20% of which appear only once. The sequencing sample was made of PBMCs or a T cell subset sorted from them (not recorded which). These receptors were taken from an adult woman who had mild COVID-19 (a few samples of this study predate the infection). Cell type and time point are not known. Both conserved end residues are part of each CDR3. The order of the fields is CDR3 length, J gene, clone size, V gene, D gene, CDR3 protein, CDR3 DNA. A D gene is named only where the DNA matches it firmly. Expanded clones are given a class, and other clones once, few, many or no size at all.

14	TRBJ2-7	NA	TRBV7-2	TRBD1	CASRDREITYEQYF	TGTGCCAGCAGGGACAGGGAGATAACCTACGAGCAGTACTTC
16	TRBJ2-1	many	TRBV5-1	TRBD1	CASSSDTIGTGDEQFF	TGCGCCAGCAGCTCGGACACAATTGGGACAGGCGATGAGCAGTTCTTC
16	TRBJ2-7	few	TRBV4-1	TRBD2	CASSQGPSGGAYEQYF	TGCGCCAGCAGCCAAGGTCCCAGCGGGGGAGCCTACGAGCAGTACTTC
16	TRBJ2-7	NA	TRBV5-1	TRBD2	CASSQRTSGVGDEQYF	TGCGCCAGCAGCCAGCGGACTAGCGGGGTTGGGGACGAGCAGTACTTC
13	TRBJ2-2	NA	TRBV15	NA	CATSRENTGELFF	TGTGCCACCAGCAGAGAGAACACCGGGGAGCTGTTTTTT
13	TRBJ1-1	NA	TRBV6-2/TRBV6-3	NA	CASTTGGSDEAFF	TGTGCCAGCACCACGGGGGGGAGCGATGAAGCTTTCTTT
15	TRBJ1-4	NA	TRBV7-6	NA	CASSPLTGSNEKLFF	TGTGCCAGCAGCCCCCTGACGGGGTCAAATGAAAAACTGTTTTTT
11	TRBJ2-3	NA	TRBV29-1	NA	CSVKGSDTQYF	TGCAGCGTGAAGGGCTCGGATACGCAGTATTTT
15	TRBJ1-2	NA	TRBV5-1	TRBD1	CASSPWTGSDYGYTF	TGCGCCAGCAGCCCCTGGACAGGGTCGGACTATGGCTACACCTTC
17	TRBJ2-3	few	TRBV7-2	NA	CASSQFGVAFNTDTQYF	TGTGCCAGCAGCCAGTTTGGGGTGGCTTTCAACACAGATACGCAGTATTTT
15	TRBJ1-2	NA	TRBV19	NA	CASRPGGTTIGGYTF	TGTGCCAGTAGACCCGGCGGAACAACAATAGGTGGCTACACCTTC